A single sample gave rise to the 9 T cell receptor beta chains below, sequenced in a study of blood T cells in healthy people across ages. Together with a sample-barcoded 5' primer, a J-beta primer mix was included in a second PCR lasting roughly 6 to 12 cycles. TCRdb ran MiXCR on the 5' RACE reads and lists one entry per CDR3 protein. The sample carries roughly 800,000 distinct CDR3 sequences, around 25% recorded once. This sample also appeared in a second study, on T cells of mothers and their children.

The specimen sequenced was blood. These receptors were taken from a boy aged 5-17 years in good health.

CDR3 loop: CASSLGTYQETQYF. CDR3 DNA sequence: TGTGCCAGCAGTCTAGGGACATATCAAGAGACCCAGTACTTC. V is TRBV12-3 or TRBV12-4 and J is TRBJ2-5; D may be TRBD1 (6 bases). Trimming cost V 5 bases and J 2 bases, with 12 bases left between them. This CDR3 spans 14 amino acids.

A few counts support this clonotype. The J gene is TRBJ2-3, the V gene TRBV25-1; 8 nucleotides align to TRBD2. V lost 1 base, J lost 0 bases, and 6 bases stayed unmatched. Germline V lookup: CDR1 MGHDK, CDR2 SYGVNS. CDR3 length: 17 residues. CDR3 residues: CASSEFIAGGSTDTQYF. The CDR3 nucleotides read TGTGCCAGCAGTGAATTCATCGCGGGAGGCAGCACAGATACGCAGTATTTT.

This clonotype was seen a few times. The V call is TRBV28, the J call TRBJ2-1; 8 nucleotides match TRBD1. Germline V gene lookup returns CDR1 MDHEN and CDR2 SYDVKM. The ends lost 6 bases at V and 2 bases at J; junction bases unmatched: 12. The CDR3 is made up of 17 amino acids. The CDR3 reads CASSLVPQGATYNEQFF. CDR3 nucleotides: TGTGCCAGCAGCTTAGTTCCCCAGGGGGCAACCTACAATGAGCAGTTCTTC.

This clonotype was picked up a small number of times. The chain uses TRBV12-3 or TRBV12-4 and TRBJ2-5; D may be TRBD1 or TRBD2 (5 bases each). The J call may be in error: the DNA end matches TRBJ2-7 better. This CDR3 has 15 residues. CDR3 bases: TGTGCCAGCAGTTTGCGGAACCCCGGGGCGTACGAGCAGTACTTC. The encoded protein is CASSLRNPGAYEQYF.

The V gene is TRBV29-1, the J gene TRBJ1-2, with D unresolved. Germline values: CDR1 SQVTM, CDR2 ANQGSEA. V gave up 5 bases and J gave up 7 bases, with 11 bases separating them. The CDR3 has 11 residues. CDR3: CSVLSASGYTF. CDR3 DNA: TGCAGCGTTCTCTCGGCGTCTGGCTACACCTTC.

The V call is TRBV5-1, the J call TRBJ2-4; 7 bases match TRBD1. Germline values: CDR1 SGHRS, CDR2 YFSETQ. This CDR3 has 16 residues. The ends lost 7 bases at V and 4 bases at J; junction bases unmatched: 14. The CDR3 DNA sequence: TGCGCCAGCTGCTGTCCAGGGACAGCAGAAAAAAACATTCAGTACTTC. It yields the protein CASCCPGTAEKNIQYF.

This chain joins TRBV6-5 and TRBJ2-1, with D possibly TRBD2 on 6 matching bases. Trimming removed 2 bases from V and 4 bases from J, with 12 bases in between. CDR1 is MNHEY, CDR2 SVGAGI, per germline. The CDR3 has 15 residues. CDR3 residues: CASSYSAGTYNEQFF. Here the CDR3 DNA reads TGTGCCAGCAGTTACAGTGCGGGGACGTACAATGAGCAGTTCTTC.

This chain uses TRBV7-9 with TRBJ1-2; 8 nucleotides agree with TRBD1. CDR3 length: 14 amino acids. V lost 1 base, J lost 8 bases, and 6 bases stayed unmatched. In germline, CDR1 is SEHNR, CDR2 FQNEAQ (reference sequence). CDR3: CASSLDGTGEGYTF. CDR3 in DNA: TGTGCCAGCAGCTTAGACGGGACAGGAGAGGGCTACACCTTC.

The sample holds a few counts of this clonotype. The J gene is TRBJ1-1, the V gene TRBV5-1, with D unresolved. CDR3 size: 16 residues. V was shortened by 1 base and J by 1 base, with 14 bases between the two germline ends. Germline V gene data show CDR1 as SGHRS and CDR2 as YFSETQ. The CDR3 is CASSLRPGGANTEAFF. As DNA, the CDR3 is TGCGCCAGCAGCTTGCGGCCAGGAGGCGCGAACACTGAAGCTTTCTTT.